Shown below are 28 T cell receptor beta chains from a single sample sequenced in a study of blood T cells in healthy people across ages. Primers used in a second PCR of about 6 to 11 cycles were a sample-barcoded 5' primer and a J-beta primer mix. One entry per CDR3 protein, called by TCRdb with MiXCR from the 5' RACE reads. The sample lists about 570,000 distinct CDR3 sequences; roughly a quarter were seen once. This sample also belongs to another study, concerning T cells of mothers and their children.

Sequenced material: blood. The source of these receptors is a boy aged 2-9 years in good health.

This clonotype has only a few counts. V is TRBV7-2 and J is TRBJ2-1, with unresolved D. This CDR3 has 13 residues. Germline loops: CDR1 SGHTA, CDR2 FQGNSA. Trimming pared 5 bases from V and 5 bases from J, leaving 10 bases between. The DNA of the CDR3 is TGTGCCAGCAGCCCGCCCCCTCACAATGAGCAGTTCTTC. Protein: CASSPPPHNEQFF.

This clonotype was counted between two and nine times. The J gene is TRBJ2-1, the V gene TRBV5-1; 7 bases fit TRBD1. Germline values: CDR1 SGHRS, CDR2 YFSETQ. The CDR3 spans 15 residues. With V trimmed by 1 base and J by 6 bases, 7 bases remained unmatched. CDR3 sequence: CASSLWQGDGNEQFF. DNA for the CDR3: TGCGCCAGCAGCTTGTGGCAGGGGGATGGCAATGAGCAGTTCTTC.

This chain uses TRBV2 with TRBJ1-2; TRBD1 might be the D (5 bases). Per the germline V gene, CDR1 is SNHLY and CDR2 is FYNNEI. V lost 7 bases, J lost 10 bases, and 16 bases lay in between. This CDR3 contains 12 residues. CDR3 in DNA: TGTGCCAGCATCGAACCCCAGGGACTCTACACCTTC. Protein sequence: CASIEPQGLYTF.

This clonotype has just a few counts. One base away lies a much larger clone, so this may be a sequencing read error. The V call is TRBV7-8, the J call TRBJ2-5, with TRBD2 identical over 9 bases. Trimming removed 1 base from V and 1 base from J; junction bases left unmatched: 4. This CDR3 spans 16 amino acids. Per germline, CDR1 SGHVS and CDR2 FQNEAQ. Here the CDR3 DNA reads TGTGCCAGCAGCTTAGGGGCTAGCGGGGCCCAAGAGACCCAGTACTTC. Amino acids: CASSLGASGAQETQYF.

J is TRBJ1-2 and V is TRBV12-3 or TRBV12-4; TRBD1 agrees at 7 bases. This CDR3 spans 13 amino acids. V shed 8 bases and J 4 bases; nucleotides not matched to a gene: 7. CDR3 coding DNA: TGTGCCAGCCGCCCGACAGGGCGCTATGGCTACACCTTC. Its translation: CASRPTGRYGYTF.

The V gene is TRBV2, the J gene TRBJ2-1, with 11 bases matching TRBD2. V was clipped by 1 base and J by 2 bases; unmatched bases: 1. The CDR3 sequence is 16 residues long. CDR1 SNHLY and CDR2 FYNNEI come from the germline V gene. The CDR3 DNA follows: TGTGCCAGCAGTGAAGGACTAGCGGGGACCTACAATGAGCAGTTCTTC. This codes for CASSEGLAGTYNEQFF.

This clonotype occurred a few times. V usage is TRBV7-9 and J usage is TRBJ2-1; tentative D call: TRBD1 (6 bases). This CDR3 is 16 amino acids long. The germline V gene has CDR1 SEHNR and CDR2 FQNEAQ (reference sequence). The V end lost 3 bases, the J end lost 2 bases, and 14 bases lay between the germline ends. CDR3 amino acids: CASSFYRVGTYNEQFF. In DNA form, the CDR3 reads TGTGCCAGCAGCTTTTACAGGGTGGGGACCTACAATGAGCAGTTCTTC. Using reference TRBV7-9 and TRBJ2-1 for the parts outside the CDR3, the full variable domain is DTGVSQNPRHKITKRGQNVTFRCDPISEHNRLYWYRQTLGQGPEFLTYFQNEAQLEKSRLLSDRFSAERPKGSFSTLEIQRTEQGDSAMYLCASSFYRVGTYNEQFFGPGTRLTVL.

The gene calls are TRBV7-6 and TRBJ2-7; 10 nucleotides align to TRBD2. The V and J ends lost 5 bases and 0 bases, in that order; junction bases with no gene match: 10. The CDR3 totals 17 residues. Germline assignment: CDR1 SGHVS and CDR2 FNYEAQ. The CDR3 DNA is TGTGCCAGCAGCCCCTCCCTTTTAGCGGGGGGCTCCTACGAGCAGTACTTC. This translates into CASSPSLLAGGSYEQYF.

Only a few counts were recorded for this clonotype. The chain has TRBV28 and TRBJ2-5; D perhaps matches TRBD1 (6 bases). Germline loops: CDR1 MDHEN, CDR2 SYDVKM. V gave up 6 bases and J gave up 5 bases, with 13 bases separating them. The CDR3 sequence is 13 residues long. The CDR3: CASSSTGSETQYF. CDR3 coding DNA: TGTGCCAGCAGCTCGACAGGTAGCGAGACCCAGTACTTC.

This clonotype was detected a few times. The J gene is TRBJ2-5, the V gene TRBV2; 11 bases fit TRBD1. This CDR3 comprises 13 residues. The J segment lost 4 bases and the V segment lost 6 bases, leaving 1 base of the junction unmatched. The germline V gene has CDR1 SNHLY and CDR2 FYNNEI. This CDR3 reads CASRGTGGETQYF. The CDR3 region has the DNA TGTGCCAGCAGAGGGACAGGGGGAGAGACCCAGTACTTC.

This clonotype has just a few counts. The chain links TRBV30 to TRBJ2-7; TRBD1 is a possible D gene (5 bases). Looked up from germline, CDR1 is GTSNPN and CDR2 is SVGIG (reference sequence). The ends were cut back, 5 bases at V and 2 bases at J, with 16 bases in the middle. The CDR3 runs 14 residues. DNA for the CDR3: TGTGCCTGGGCCCCCGGACACCTCACCTACGAGCAGTACTTC. It is translated as CAWAPGHLTYEQYF.

The sample holds a few counts of this clonotype. CDR3 residues: CASSVGDGYEQYF. CDR3 DNA sequence: TGTGCCAGCAGCGTAGGGGACGGCTACGAGCAGTACTTC. The gene calls are TRBV9 and TRBJ2-7; possibly TRBD1 or TRBD2 for D (5 bases each). V lost 0 bases and J 3 bases, leaving 7 bases between the germline ends. CDR1 and CDR2 from the germline V gene are SGDLS and YYNGEE. CDR3 length equals 13 residues.

The rearrangement uses TRBV2 and TRBJ2-1; 9 positions agree with TRBD2. Matching the DNA end better, TRBJ2-7 makes the J call doubtful. From germline, CDR1 is SNHLY and CDR2 FYNNEI. This CDR3 contains 13 residues. CDR3 loop: CASKTSGAYEQYF. For the CDR3, the DNA is TGTGCCAGCAAGACTAGCGGTGCATACGAGCAGTACTTC.

The chain combines TRBV9 with TRBJ2-1; D may match TRBD1 or TRBD2 (5 bases each). CDR1 is SGDLS, CDR2 YYNGEE, per germline. The ends were cut back, 3 bases at V and 0 bases at J, with 10 bases in the middle. The CDR3 totals 15 residues. The CDR3 here is CASSGWGSSYNEQFF. The CDR3 DNA reads as TGTGCCAGCAGCGGATGGGGGAGCTCCTACAATGAGCAGTTCTTC.

This clonotype was picked up a small number of times. The chain links TRBV27 to TRBJ2-4; the match to TRBD1 covers 8 bases. The ends lost 5 bases at V and 9 bases at J; junction bases unmatched: 6. Germline V CDR1 and CDR2: MNHEY, SMNVEV (reference sequence). The CDR3 runs 13 residues. The CDR3 nucleotides are TGTGCCAGCAGTAGCCCACAGGGGGGCATTCAGTACTTC. This gives the protein CASSSPQGGIQYF.

The chain recombines TRBV5-6 with TRBJ2-7; D is ambiguous. The germline V gene encodes CDR1 SGHDT and CDR2 YYEEEE. The CDR3 extends over 16 amino acids. V lost 1 base to trimming and J lost 2 bases, with 16 bases between them. The CDR3 loop reads CASSLKCVWSPYEQYF. CDR3 sequence (DNA): TGTGCCAGCAGCTTGAAGTGTGTCTGGTCCCCCTACGAGCAGTACTTC.

This rearrangement joins TRBV28 to TRBJ2-1, with D perhaps matching TRBD1 or TRBD2 (5 bases each). Trimming pared 2 bases from V and 6 bases from J, leaving 11 bases between. This CDR3 region has 14 residues. Germline CDR1 MDHEN, CDR2 SYDVKM. The CDR3 loop is CASSLGGSVNEQFF. The CDR3 nucleotides are TGTGCCAGCAGTTTAGGGGGATCCGTCAATGAGCAGTTCTTC. Using reference TRBV28 and TRBJ2-1 for the parts outside the CDR3, the full variable domain is DVKVTQSSRYLVKRTGEKVFLECVQDMDHENMFWYRQDPGLGLRLIYFSYDVKMKEKGDIPEGYSVSREKKERFSLILESASTNQTSMYLCASSLGGSVNEQFFGPGTRLTVL.

This clonotype appeared a single time. The chain combines TRBV5-1 with TRBJ2-7, with a tentative D call TRBD2 (5 bases). Trimming removed 3 bases at V and 3 bases at J, with 19 bases between. The length of the CDR3 is 16 residues. Germline CDR1 SGHRS, CDR2 YFSETQ. The CDR3 sequence: CASSSEAVPGGYEQYF. The CDR3 region has the DNA TGCGCCAGCAGCTCGGAGGCAGTCCCGGGCGGCTACGAGCAGTACTTC.

The chain carries TRBV7-2 and TRBJ2-1; 7 bases match TRBD2. The V segment lost 3 bases and the J segment 15 bases; nucleotides outside the gene matches: 14. The germline gives CDR1 SGHTA, CDR2 FQGNSA. The CDR3 covers 14 residues. As DNA, the CDR3 is TGTGCCAGCAGCTTTACCCTGCAAGGCGGGAGTCTGTTCTTC. This translates into CASSFTLQGGSLFF.

The chain carries TRBV19 and TRBJ2-5; 11 nucleotides line up with TRBD1. V shed 6 bases and J 5 bases; nucleotides not matched to a gene: 8. Germline loops: CDR1 LNHDA, CDR2 SQIVND (reference sequence). The CDR3 totals 15 residues. CDR3 DNA sequence: TGTGCCAGTAGCGCAAAGGACAGGGGGCGGGAGACCCAGTACTTC. Its protein product is CASSAKDRGRETQYF.

The chain has TRBV12-3 or TRBV12-4 and TRBJ2-7; D possibly corresponds to TRBD2 (7 bases). This CDR3 has 15 residues. Trimming cost V 7 bases and J 4 bases, with 20 bases left between them. This CDR3 is CASKPGGGAGYEQYF. The CDR3 DNA reads as TGTGCCAGCAAACCTGGGGGGGGGGCCGGGTACGAGCAGTACTTC.

The chain is built from TRBV7-9 and TRBJ2-3; a weak D match, TRBD1 (5 bases). The V gene's germline CDR1 is SEHNR and CDR2 FQNEAQ (reference sequence). The V end was cut by 5 bases, the J end by 0 bases, with 9 bases between. The CDR3 runs 14 residues. CDR3 protein: CASSLTVSTDTQYF. CDR3 sequence (DNA): TGTGCCAGCAGCCTGACAGTTAGCACAGATACGCAGTATTTT.

In its sample, this clonotype was seen a few times. The chain links TRBV12-3 or TRBV12-4 to TRBJ1-6; TRBD1 aligns across 11 bases. This CDR3 comprises 14 residues. The V segment lost 6 bases and the J segment 9 bases; nucleotides outside the gene matches: 4. The CDR3 DNA sequence: TGTGCCAGCAGACGGACAGGGGGCTCTTCACCCCTCCACTTT. Its protein product is CASRRTGGSSPLHF.

The chain couples TRBV6-2 or TRBV6-3 to TRBJ2-5; D may be TRBD2 (6 bases). The V gene's germline CDR1 is MNHEY and CDR2 SVGEGT. CDR3 length: 15 residues. V was cut by 5 bases and J by 5 bases, with 18 bases left in between. CDR3 sequence (DNA): TGTGCCAGCAGTAGGTTGGCGGGATCGGCGGAGACCCAGTACTTC. Translation gives CASSRLAGSAETQYF.

There are a few counts of this clonotype. CDR3 loop: CAIREDGGRGYYEQYF. In nucleotides, the CDR3 is TGTGCCATCAGGGAGGATGGGGGACGGGGGTACTACGAGCAGTACTTC. This sequence joins TRBV10-3 and TRBJ2-7; TRBD2 is a possible D gene (6 bases). CDR3 length equals 16 residues. The germline CDR1 and CDR2 sequences are ENHRY and SYGVKD. Trimming removed 6 bases from V and 3 bases from J, with 21 bases in between.

This clonotype appeared many times. V gene TRBV29-1 combines with J gene TRBJ2-2, with 8 nucleotides matching TRBD1. The junction had 4 bases not matched to a gene; V was cut back by 2 bases and J by 5 bases. The CDR3 extends over 14 amino acids. The V gene's germline CDR1 is SQVTM and CDR2 ANQGSEA. Here the CDR3 DNA reads TGCAGCGTTGAACCCTGGACAGGGACCGGGGAGCTGTTTTTT. This gives the protein CSVEPWTGTGELFF.

The gene calls are TRBV3-1 and TRBJ2-3, with D uncertain. V was clipped by 1 base and J by 0 bases, with 11 bases between them. The length of the CDR3 is 16 residues. Germline V gene sequence: CDR1 LGHDT, CDR2 YNNKEL (reference sequence). In nucleotides, the CDR3 is TGTGCCAGCAGCCAAGGCGGCGGAATTAGCACAGATACGCAGTATTTT. This codes for CASSQGGGISTDTQYF.

This clonotype was counted a few times. The V call is TRBV6-5, the J call TRBJ1-6; the D gene is possibly TRBD1 (5 bases). V lost 5 bases and J lost 7, with 6 bases in between. CDR3 size: 12 residues. CDR1 is MNHEY and CDR2 is SVGAGI in the germline V gene. The CDR3 loop reads CASSRQNSPLHF. CDR3 DNA sequence: TGTGCCAGCAGTCGACAGAATTCACCCCTCCACTTT.